Listed below are T cell receptor beta chains from one sample, sequenced in a study of blood T cell repertoires in COVID-19. Clones were read by immunoSEQ multiplex PCR, and TCRdb kept only the in-frame ones, dropping some. The sample has over 150,000 clones; about 90% are singletons. The sample was peripheral blood. Receptors were obtained from a man in his forties or fifties with acute or convalescent COVID-19. The CDR3 runs from the conserved cysteine through the conserved F or W. The order of the fields is CDR3 protein, CDR3 DNA, CDR3 length, clone size, V gene, D gene, J gene. The D gene is left open where the match is weak. For some rows the clone size is stated as once, few or many, or as a class when expanded; others skip it.

CDR3: CASSPYRQRTNEKLFF
DNA: TGTGCCAGCAGTCCATATCGACAGCGTACTAATGAAAAACTGTTTTTT
length: 16
size: .
V: TRBV27
D: .
J: TRBJ1-4

CDR3: CASSLSIYTEAFF
DNA: TGTGCCAGCAGTTTATCTATCTACACTGAAGCTTTCTTT
length: 13
size: once
V: TRBV28
D: .
J: TRBJ1-1

CDR3: CASSLRLAAYNEQFF
DNA: TGTGCCAGCAGCCTCCGGCTAGCGGCATACAATGAGCAGTTCTTC
length: 15
size: once
V: TRBV7-8
D: TRBD2
J: TRBJ2-1

CDR3: CASSKRASGLYNEQFF
DNA: TGTGCCAGCAGCAAACGGGCTAGCGGACTCTACAATGAGCAGTTCTTC
length: 16
size: .
V: TRBV28
D: TRBD2
J: TRBJ2-1

CDR3: CASSTQGSSTDTQYF
DNA: TGTGCCAGCAGCACACAGGGTTCTAGCACAGATACGCAGTATTTT
length: 15
size: .
V: TRBV9
D: .
J: TRBJ2-3

CDR3: CASSLGGGQGRRNYGYTF
DNA: TGTGCCAGCAGCTTAGGGGGGGGACAGGGGAGAAGGAACTATGGCTACACCTTC
length: 18
size: .
V: TRBV7-2
D: TRBD1
J: TRBJ1-2

CDR3: CASKGAEDEQYF
DNA: TGTGCCAGCAAAGGGGCTGAGGACGAGCAGTACTTC
length: 12
size: .
V: TRBV12-3/TRBV12-4
D: .
J: TRBJ2-7

CDR3: CASSLLDRAPEAFF
DNA: TGTGCCAGCAGTTTATTGGACAGGGCACCTGAAGCTTTCTTT
length: 14
size: .
V: TRBV28
D: TRBD1
J: TRBJ1-1

CDR3: CASRGLSGNTIYF
DNA: TGTGCCAGCAGGGGCCTTTCTGGAAACACCATATATTTT
length: 13
size: .
V: TRBV27
D: .
J: TRBJ1-3

CDR3: CASSKGTVQETQYF
DNA: TGTGCCAGCAGCAAAGGGACAGTTCAAGAGACCCAGTACTTC
length: 14
size: .
V: TRBV7-8
D: TRBD1
J: TRBJ2-5

CDR3: CASSIIPTGRTEAFF
DNA: TGTGCCAGTAGTATAATCCCGACAGGGCGGACTGAAGCTTTCTTT
length: 15
size: .
V: TRBV19
D: TRBD1
J: TRBJ1-1

CDR3: CASSPPGREGEKLFF
DNA: TGTGCCAGCTCACCACCCGGCAGGGAGGGTGAAAAACTGTTTTTT
length: 15
size: .
V: TRBV18
D: .
J: TRBJ1-4

CDR3: CASSLVAVAPRRETQYF
DNA: TGTGCCAGCAGCTTGGTCGCGGTGGCTCCCCGTCGGGAGACCCAGTACTTC
length: 17
size: .
V: TRBV5-6
D: .
J: TRBJ2-5

CDR3: CASSGWSSYNSPLHF
DNA: TGTGCCAGCAGTGGGTGGAGCTCCTATAATTCACCCCTCCACTTT
length: 15
size: .
V: TRBV2
D: .
J: TRBJ1-6

CDR3: CASSPYGGTSYNEQFF
DNA: TGTGCCAGCTCACCGTACGGGGGGACTAGCTACAATGAGCAGTTCTTC
length: 16
size: .
V: TRBV18
D: TRBD2
J: TRBJ2-1

CDR3: CASSSRQTGELFF
DNA: TGTGCCAGCTCATCGCGACAGACCGGGGAGCTGTTTTTT
length: 13
size: .
V: TRBV18
D: .
J: TRBJ2-2

CDR3: CASSATLDVTQYF
DNA: TGTGCCAGCAGCGCAACGCTAGACGTGACCCAGTACTTC
length: 13
size: .
V: TRBV11-2
D: .
J: TRBJ2-5

CDR3: CASRKREAITGELFF
DNA: TGTGCCAGCAGGAAGCGGGAGGCCATTACCGGGGAGCTGTTTTTT
length: 15
size: once
V: TRBV7-3
D: TRBD2
J: TRBJ2-2

CDR3: CASSPPTRGNQPQHF
DNA: TGTGCCAGCAGTCCACCTACCCGGGGCAATCAGCCCCAGCATTTT
length: 15
size: .
V: TRBV28
D: .
J: TRBJ1-5

CDR3: CASSQGAPVSGNTIYF
DNA: TGCGCCAGCAGCCAAGGGGCACCGGTCTCTGGAAACACCATATATTTT
length: 16
size: few
V: TRBV4-1
D: .
J: TRBJ1-3

CDR3: CATSRDTATDTQYF
DNA: TGTGCCACCAGCAGAGATACAGCCACAGATACGCAGTATTTT
length: 14
size: .
V: TRBV15
D: .
J: TRBJ2-3

CDR3: CASSYSATLGNQPQHF
DNA: TGTGCCAGCAGTTACTCGGCGACTTTAGGCAATCAGCCCCAGCATTTT
length: 16
size: .
V: TRBV6-2/TRBV6-3
D: .
J: TRBJ1-5

CDR3: CASTRGAGDSPLHF
DNA: TGTGCCAGCACCCGAGGGGCAGGGGATTCACCCCTCCACTTT
length: 14
size: .
V: TRBV27
D: .
J: TRBJ1-6

CDR3: CASSEVGQGYGYTF
DNA: TGTGCCAGCAGTGAAGTGGGACAGGGCTATGGCTACACCTTC
length: 14
size: .
V: TRBV6-1
D: TRBD1
J: TRBJ1-2

CDR3: CASSSAGVGQPQHF
DNA: TGTGCCAGCAGTTCGGCGGGGGTCGGCCAGCCCCAGCATTTT
length: 14
size: .
V: TRBV6-5
D: .
J: TRBJ1-5

CDR3: CASSIPRDYGYTF
DNA: TGTGCCAGTAGTATCCCCCGGGACTATGGCTACACCTTC
length: 13
size: .
V: TRBV19
D: .
J: TRBJ1-2

CDR3: CATSDGQVVNEQFF
DNA: TGTGCCACCAGTGATGGACAGGTGGTCAATGAGCAGTTCTTC
length: 14
size: .
V: TRBV24-1
D: TRBD1
J: TRBJ2-1

CDR3: CASSPFILNPRQGLWYEQYF
DNA: TGTGCCAGCAGTCCATTTATTCTCAATCCGAGACAGGGGCTATGGTACGAGCAGTACTTC
length: 20
size: once
V: TRBV27
D: TRBD1
J: TRBJ2-7

CDR3: CASSQGGTPEAFF
DNA: TGTGCCAGCAGCCAAGGGGGCACCCCTGAAGCTTTCTTT
length: 13
size: .
V: TRBV3-1/TRBV3-2
D: .
J: TRBJ1-1

CDR3: CASSPMGLAAYNEQFF
DNA: TGTGCCAGCAGCCCCATGGGACTAGCGGCCTACAATGAGCAGTTCTTC
length: 16
size: .
V: TRBV9
D: TRBD2
J: TRBJ2-1

CDR3: CASSPGGESDEKLFF
DNA: TGTGCCAGCAGTCCTGGGGGGGAATCGGATGAAAAACTGTTTTTT
length: 15
size: .
V: TRBV28
D: .
J: TRBJ1-4

CDR3: CAWRDINYNEQFF
DNA: TGTGCCTGGAGGGACATCAACTACAATGAGCAGTTCTTC
length: 13
size: .
V: TRBV30
D: .
J: TRBJ2-1

CDR3: CASSYRGTDTQYF
DNA: TGTGCCAGCAGTTATCGGGGGACAGATACGCAGTATTTT
length: 13
size: .
V: TRBV6-2/TRBV6-3
D: .
J: TRBJ2-3

CDR3: CASSFGSRAQYF
DNA: TGTGCCAGCAGTTTTGGGAGCAGAGCGCAGTACTTC
length: 12
size: .
V: TRBV28
D: .
J: TRBJ2-7

CDR3: CASSPHGSDGYTF
DNA: TGTGCCAGCAGCCCCCACGGCAGCGATGGCTACACCTTC
length: 13
size: .
V: TRBV7-9
D: .
J: TRBJ1-2

CDR3: CASSEMGRRNAGELFF
DNA: TGTGCCAGCAGCGAAATGGGCAGGAGGAACGCCGGGGAGCTGTTTTTT
length: 16
size: .
V: TRBV7-2
D: .
J: TRBJ2-2

CDR3: CAWSVSRASGGIYNEQFF
DNA: TGTGCCTGGAGTGTATCTAGGGCTAGCGGGGGAATTTACAATGAGCAGTTCTTC
length: 18
size: .
V: TRBV30
D: TRBD2
J: TRBJ2-1

CDR3: CASSLEAGQNTEAFF
DNA: TGTGCCAGCAGCTTAGAGGCAGGGCAGAACACTGAAGCTTTCTTT
length: 15
size: .
V: TRBV7-9
D: .
J: TRBJ1-1

CDR3: CASSVQGAPQETQYF
DNA: TGTGCCAGCAGCGTACAGGGGGCTCCTCAAGAGACCCAGTACTTC
length: 15
size: .
V: TRBV9
D: TRBD1
J: TRBJ2-5

CDR3: CATKRTGAETQYF
DNA: TGTGCCACCAAGCGAACGGGAGCTGAGACCCAGTACTTC
length: 13
size: .
V: TRBV24-1
D: .
J: TRBJ2-5

CDR3: CASSQGALSNQPQHF
DNA: TGCGCCAGCAGCCAAGGGGCGCTTAGCAATCAGCCCCAGCATTTT
length: 15
size: .
V: TRBV4-1
D: .
J: TRBJ1-5

CDR3: CASSLTGSYEQYF
DNA: TGTGCCAGCAGTTTGACAGGCTCGTACGAGCAGTACTTC
length: 13
size: .
V: TRBV28
D: .
J: TRBJ2-7

CDR3: CASSLTGAGGYTF
DNA: TGTGCCAGCAGCTTAACAGGGGCGGGTGGCTACACCTTC
length: 13
size: .
V: TRBV7-9
D: TRBD1
J: TRBJ1-2

CDR3: CASSISGGAGDTQYF
DNA: TGTGCCAGCAGCATTAGCGGGGGGGCAGGAGATACGCAGTATTTT
length: 15
size: once
V: TRBV7-3
D: TRBD2
J: TRBJ2-3

CDR3: CASSRNQVHTEAFF
DNA: TGTGCCAGCAGTAGAAATCAGGTGCACACTGAAGCTTTCTTT
length: 14
size: .
V: TRBV6-5
D: .
J: TRBJ1-1

CDR3: CASMLQGAGNNQPQHF
DNA: TGTGCCAGCATGCTACAGGGGGCTGGTAACAATCAGCCCCAGCATTTT
length: 16
size: once
V: TRBV2
D: TRBD1
J: TRBJ1-5

CDR3: CASRHNGLASPREQYF
DNA: TGTGCCAGCAGACATAACGGACTAGCTAGTCCTCGTGAGCAGTACTTC
length: 16
size: .
V: TRBV27
D: TRBD2
J: TRBJ2-7

CDR3: CASSLGDSRYNEQFF
DNA: TGTGCCAGCAGTTTAGGGGACAGCAGATACAATGAGCAGTTCTTC
length: 15
size: once
V: TRBV27
D: TRBD1
J: TRBJ2-1